This T cell receptor (beta chain) was sequenced in a study of T cell responses to AZD1222 COVID-19 vaccine. Notes on the study in general: Most donors were white British, females outnumbered males, and clonal diversity was possibly underestimated.

Profiling relied on immunoSEQ multiplex PCR, and the TCRdb table lists in-frame clones only, not all of them. The data hold over 150,000 clones, with roughly nine tenths observed a single time. Concerning this clone: Its antigen is currently unknown.

The V end lost 2 bases, the J end lost 4 bases, and 12 bases lay between the germline ends. The CDR3 is 15 amino acids. CDR1 and CDR2 (germline): SGHKS, YYEKEE (reference sequence). The starting material was peripheral blood, obtained on day 0 of MenACWY control vaccination. The sequence came from an adult in good health. The J gene is TRBJ1-4, the V gene TRBV5-5, with D unresolved. The CDR3 reads CASSLAHSGNEKLFF. The CDR3, as DNA: TGTGCCAGCAGCTTAGCCCACTCGGGTAATGAAAAACTGTTTTTT.